Listed here are 5 T cell receptor beta chains from one sample, sequenced in a study of blood T cell repertoires in COVID-19. TCRdb's table, derived via immunoSEQ multiplex PCR, lists solely in-frame clones and lacks some. The sample includes 62,000 or so clones, 65% to 90% of them seen just once. The sequencing input was peripheral blood. Source of these receptors: a woman aged 60 to 75 with acute or convalescent COVID-19.

The V gene is TRBV5-1, the J gene TRBJ2-7; D unresolved. Trimming shortened V by 0 bases and J by 3 bases, and 10 bases separated the two germline ends. Germline V CDR1 and CDR2: SGHRS, YFSETQ. The CDR3 is made up of 14 amino acids. DNA of the CDR3: TGCGCCAGCAGCTTGGCGAGCACCTACTACGAGCAGTACTTC. Protein: CASSLASTYYEQYF.

This clone appeared a single time. V usage is TRBV7-3 and J usage is TRBJ1-2; TRBD1 might be the D (5 bases). The CDR3 has 13 residues. The V end lost 5 bases, the J end lost 4 bases, and 11 bases lay between the germline ends. Germline values: CDR1 SGHTA, CDR2 FQGTGA. Here the CDR3 reads CASSLGGTYGYTF. The CDR3 DNA follows: TGTGCCAGCAGCCTTGGGGGGACCTATGGCTACACCTTC.

The CDR3: CASSQGTGAGNTIYF. The DNA of the CDR3 is TGTGCCAGCAGCCAAGGGACAGGTGCTGGAAACACCATATATTTT. The chain couples TRBV3-1 (or the pseudogene TRBV3-2) to TRBJ1-3; 7 bases align to TRBD1. The V and J ends lost 1 base and 2 bases, in that order; junction bases with no gene match: 2. Germline CDR1 is LGHDT and CDR2 is YNNKEL (reference sequence). The CDR3 is 15 residues long.

This chain links TRBV6-4 with TRBJ1-1, with 7 bases fitting TRBD1. V was clipped by 6 bases and J by 1 base; unmatched bases: 5. This CDR3 has 14 residues. The germline V gene encodes CDR1 MRHNA and CDR2 SNTAGT. In DNA, the CDR3 is TGTGCCAGCAGACCACGGGACAGGAACACTGAAGCTTTCTTT. Translating gives CASRPRDRNTEAFF.

This rearrangement joins TRBV4-2 to TRBJ2-2; 11 bases align to TRBD2. Germline CDR1 reads LGHNA; CDR2 reads YNFKEQ. This CDR3 is built from 18 residues. V lost 0 bases, J lost 0 bases, and 3 bases stayed unmatched. The CDR3 is CASSQEPSGRPNTGELFF. The CDR3 nucleotides are TGTGCCAGCAGCCAAGAACCTAGCGGGAGGCCGAACACCGGGGAGCTGTTTTTT.